These 19 T cell receptor beta chains were all obtained from the same sample, sequenced in a study of blood T cell repertoires in COVID-19. Measured with immunoSEQ multiplex PCR; TCRdb has only the in-frame clones, and not every one. The sample yields approximately 210,000 clones, around four fifths seen once. Specimen: peripheral blood. These TCRs come from a woman between 45 and 60 years old with active or convalescent COVID-19.

This clone turned up a few times. This chain links TRBV11-2 with TRBJ1-6; maybe TRBD1 (6 bases). CDR1 and CDR2 from the germline V gene are SGHAT and FQNNGV. The CDR3 consists of 15 residues. Trimming pared 1 base from V and 7 bases from J, leaving 11 bases between. The CDR3 reads CASSLATGLNSPLHF. CDR3 coding DNA: TGTGCCAGCAGCTTAGCGACAGGCCTGAATTCACCCCTCCACTTT. Drawing the rest from reference TRBV11-2 and TRBJ1-6, the complete variable domain is EAGVAQSPRYKIIEKRQSVAFWCNPISGHATLYWYQQILGQGPKLLIQFQNNGVVDDSQLPKDRFSAERLKGVDSTLKIQPAKLEDSAVYLCASSLATGLNSPLHFGNGTRLTVT.

This clone showed up just once. The chain recombines TRBV10-1 with TRBJ2-1, with D possibly being TRBD1 (5 bases). The CDR3 is 15 amino acids. Trimming removed 4 bases from V and 4 bases from J, with 14 bases in between. Germline CDR1 WNHNN, CDR2 SYGVQD (reference sequence). The CDR3 DNA reads TGCGCCAGCAGTGTGGACACCCTTCCGTACAATGAGCAGTTCTTC. Its protein product is CASSVDTLPYNEQFF.

This clone was observed a single time. CDR3 in amino acids: CASSNRNEKLFF. CDR3 coding DNA: TGTGCCAGCAGCAACAGAAATGAAAAACTGTTTTTT. The V gene is TRBV4-2, the J gene TRBJ1-4; D unresolved. This CDR3 has 12 residues. Trimming took off 5 bases at V and 5 bases at J, with 6 bases between the two ends. CDR1 and CDR2 (germline): LGHNA, YNFKEQ.

The sample holds one count of this clone. V is TRBV6-2 or TRBV6-3 and J is TRBJ1-5, with D unresolved. The length of the CDR3 is 13 residues. V lost 4 bases and J lost 5, with 9 bases in between. Germline V gene data show CDR1 as MNHEY and CDR2 as SVGEGT. In DNA, the CDR3 is TGTGCCAGCAGTTGGAGTGGAGATCAGCCCCAGCATTTT. Translation: CASSWSGDQPQHF.

This clone has only one observation. V gene TRBV7-2 combines with J gene TRBJ1-6; D not certain. The CDR3 loop spans 15 amino acids. In germline, CDR1 is SGHTA, CDR2 FQGNSA. Deletions cut 1 base from V and 4 bases from J, with 8 bases between. The CDR3 nucleotides read TGTGCCAGCAGCTTAGGGACTCCTTATAATTCACCCCTCCACTTT. It encodes CASSLGTPYNSPLHF.

The chain couples TRBV18 to TRBJ2-5; D might be TRBD1 (6 bases). The CDR3 totals 15 residues. The germline V gene has CDR1 KGHSH and CDR2 LQKENI. Trimming pared 5 bases from V and 0 bases from J, leaving 13 bases between. The CDR3 DNA reads TGTGCCAGCTCAACAGTTCAGGGGTACCAAGAGACCCAGTACTTC. Protein: CASSTVQGYQETQYF.

The chain combines TRBV7-6 with TRBJ2-7, with 10 bases identical to TRBD2. The CDR3 runs 15 residues. J lost 6 bases, V lost 5 bases, and 10 bases had no gene match. Germline CDR1 reads SGHVS; CDR2 reads FNYEAQ. The CDR3 DNA follows: TGTGCCAGCAGCCCAGCGGGAGGGTTCGGTCGCGAGCAGTACTTC. Translation: CASSPAGGFGREQYF.

The V call is TRBV12-5, the J call TRBJ2-1, with TRBD1 identical over 7 bases. The CDR3 has 16 residues. Germline values: CDR1 LGHNT, CDR2 FRNRAP. V lost 0 bases to trimming and J lost 7 bases; unmatched junction nucleotides: 9. The CDR3 DNA is TGTGCTAGTGGTTTGGTACGACAGGGTGTAATAAATGAGCAGTTCTTC. It yields the protein CASGLVRQGVINEQFF.

The chain joins TRBV3-1 (or the pseudogene TRBV3-2) to TRBJ1-1; D is perhaps TRBD1 (5 bases). The CDR3 spans 13 residues. CDR1 LGHDT and CDR2 YNNKEL come from the germline V gene (reference sequence). V shed 0 bases and J shed 8 bases, with 10 bases lying between them. The CDR3 DNA reads TGTGCCAGCAGCCAAGATTGGGCAGGGGAAGCTTTCTTT. Its protein is CASSQDWAGEAFF.

This clone appeared once. The V gene is TRBV15, the J gene TRBJ2-7; tentative D call: TRBD1 (5 bases). The CDR3 spans 15 residues. CDR1 is LNHNV and CDR2 is YYDKDF in the germline V gene (reference sequence). With 3 bases removed from V and 2 bases from J, the gap between germline ends came to 14 bases. Here the CDR3 reads CATSRWGGGTYEQYF. The DNA for the CDR3 is TGTGCCACCAGCAGGTGGGGCGGTGGAACCTACGAGCAGTACTTC.

The rearrangement joins TRBV28 to TRBJ2-1; weak D call: TRBD2 (7 bases). CDR1 is MDHEN and CDR2 is SYDVKM in the germline V gene. This CDR3 spans 15 amino acids. V was cut by 7 bases and J by 4 bases, with 17 bases left in between. CDR3 sequence reads: CASMKGGPTYNEQFF. CDR3 DNA: TGTGCCAGCATGAAGGGGGGGCCTACTTACAATGAGCAGTTCTTC.

The V call is TRBV2, the J call TRBJ2-7; 8 bases match TRBD2. V shed 6 bases, J shed 3 bases, and the junction held 16 bases outside the gene matches. CDR1 SNHLY and CDR2 FYNNEI come from the germline V gene. The length of the CDR3 is 17 residues. This CDR3 reads CASRPGLTTSGYYEQYF. CDR3 coding DNA: TGTGCCAGCAGGCCGGGACTTACTACTAGCGGCTACTACGAGCAGTACTTC.

This rearrangement joins TRBV28 to TRBJ1-5; D unresolved. Trimming took off 7 bases at V and 0 bases at J, with 19 bases between the two ends. The CDR3 sequence is 17 residues long. CDR1 MDHEN and CDR2 SYDVKM come from the germline V gene. The CDR3 bases are TGTGCCAGCAATCTGTTTAGCTTGAGGGATAGCAATCAGCCCCAGCATTTT. Its protein product is CASNLFSLRDSNQPQHF.

The genes are TRBV5-1 and TRBJ1-2; 8 positions agree with TRBD1. CDR3 length: 17 residues. Per germline, CDR1 SGHRS and CDR2 YFSETQ. J gave up 6 bases and V 1 base, and 14 bases lay outside the gene matches. The chain's CDR3 is CASSLKSGPGQVDGYTF. DNA for the CDR3: TGCGCCAGCAGCTTGAAAAGCGGACCGGGACAGGTGGATGGCTACACCTTC.

This clone has only a few counts. The V call is TRBV10-1, the J call TRBJ1-3; D perhaps matches TRBD1 (6 bases). The CDR3 is made up of 13 amino acids. CDR1 and CDR2 from the germline V gene are WNHNN and SYGVQD (reference sequence). Between the trimmed V and J ends, which lost 9 bases and 3 bases, there was a span of 12 bases. CDR3 loop: CASTRGRGNTIYF. The CDR3 nucleotides read TGCGCCAGTACCAGGGGCCGTGGAAACACCATATATTTT.

The V gene is TRBV23-1, the J gene TRBJ1-5, with a weak D call TRBD1 (5 bases). TRBV23-1 is placed among ORFs of uncertain function. The CDR3 length is 18 residues. V lost 3 bases and J lost 1, with 19 bases in between. CDR3 in DNA: TGCGCCAGCAGTCATTTGGCGGGGGACGAGGAGAGCAATCAGCCCCAGCATTTT. As protein: CASSHLAGDEESNQPQHF.

The chain employs TRBV11-2 and TRBJ2-1, with D possibly TRBD2 on 6 matching bases. Germline V gives CDR1 SGHAT, CDR2 FQNNGV. The ends were cut back, 8 bases at V and 16 bases at J, with 21 bases in the middle. This CDR3 contains 12 residues. CDR3 coding DNA: TGTGCCAGCGTTCAGCCGGGACTGCGTCCCTTCTTC. Protein: CASVQPGLRPFF.

A note on this clone: The germline gene is not matched at one end of the junction; a read error may be the cause. The chain links TRBV5-1 to TRBJ2-2; no clear D. CDR1 is SGHRS, CDR2 YFSETQ, per germline. The length of the CDR3 is 16 residues. The CDR3 sequence: CASSPPTGTNIGELFF. The CDR3 nucleotides are TGCGCCAGCAGCCCCCCCACGGGTACGAACATCGGGGAGCTGTTTTTT.

CDR3 protein: CASSLGPAGGGSYTF. The CDR3 nucleotides read TGCGCCAGCAGCTTGGGTCCGGCAGGGGGCGGAAGCTACACCTTC. This chain links TRBV5-1 with TRBJ1-2, with 8 bases that match TRBD1. J was trimmed by 9 bases and V by 0 bases; bases with no gene match: 10. Germline CDR1 is SGHRS and CDR2 is YFSETQ. The CDR3 spans 15 residues.